This entry lists 23 T cell receptor beta chains sequenced from one sample in a study of T cells in Graves' hyperthyroidism and ophthalmopathy (dated by TCRdb to between 2018 and 2020). Library prep was done by multiplex PCR. The reads were generated on an Illumina HiSeq 2000. Amplification of TCR beta CDR3 regions was carried out from RNA transcripts. For the first round of RT-PCR on the TCR CDR3, the HTBI primer set was used together with the Qiagen OneStep RT-PCR kit. TCRdb reprocessing: public reads trimmed at Q25 with fastp, clones called with MiXCR, in-frame beta chains kept. Rows with one shared CDR3 protein collapse into an entry with the most common genes and DNA. The sample includes over 650,000 distinct CDR3 sequences, with about 16% observed a single time. 8.4% of the sample is taken by the ten largest. The sequencing input was blood. These receptors were taken from a man between 18 and 35 years old with Graves' hyperthyroidism.

This clonotype was counted ten times or more. The V and J genes are TRBV27 and TRBJ2-5; D unresolved. Trimming cost V 5 bases and J 4 bases, with 17 bases left between them. Germline CDR1 MNHEY, CDR2 SMNVEV (reference sequence). The length of the CDR3 is 15 residues. The CDR3 loop reads CASSPRIGLGETQYF. The CDR3 region has the DNA TGTGCCAGCAGTCCTCGGATTGGGTTGGGAGAGACCCAGTACTTC.

The CDR3 loop is CASTHGGGRNEQFF. The CDR3 DNA sequence: TGTGCCAGCACCCACGGGGGGGGGCGTAATGAGCAGTTCTTC. The rearrangement uses TRBV6-2 or TRBV6-3 and TRBJ2-1, with 8 nucleotides matching TRBD2. There are 14 residues in the CDR3. Trimming removed 7 bases from V and 7 bases from J; junction bases left unmatched: 9. Germline-derived CDR1 and CDR2 are MNHEY and SVGEGT.

This clonotype turned up a few times. The V and J genes are TRBV7-8 and TRBJ2-2, with 7 bases lining up with TRBD1. Trimming took 5 bases from V and 2 from J; bases not matched to a gene: 8. Germline CDR1 is SGHVS and CDR2 is FQNEAQ. The CDR3 is 16 residues long. DNA of the CDR3: TGTGCCAGCAGCACGCGACGGGACAGAAACACCGGGGAGCTGTTTTTT. It specifies CASSTRRDRNTGELFF. The variable domain in full, completed from reference TRBV7-8 and TRBJ2-2, reads GAGVSQSPRYKVAKRGQDVALRCDPISGHVSLFWYQQALGQGPEFLTYFQNEAQLDKSGLPSDRFFAERPEGSVSTLKIQRTQQEDSAVYLCASSTRRDRNTGELFFGEGSRLTVL.

This clonotype was found many times. The chain combines TRBV28 with TRBJ2-7; TRBD2 matches 7 bases. Unmatched junction bases numbered 9, after V lost 11 bases and J lost 2 bases. This CDR3 contains 13 residues. Germline assignment: CDR1 MDHEN and CDR2 SYDVKM. CDR3 in amino acids: CAVGEGNTYEQYF. Written as DNA, the CDR3 is TGTGCCGTTGGGGAGGGGAACACCTACGAGCAGTACTTC.

This clonotype appeared a few times. This rearrangement joins TRBV20-1 to TRBJ1-4; TRBD1 agrees at 9 bases. The germline CDR1 and CDR2 sequences are DFQATT and SNEGSKA (reference sequence). The CDR3 extends over 14 amino acids. The V gene end was trimmed by 3 bases and the J gene end by 8 bases; junction bases not matched to a gene: 7. CDR3 nucleotide sequence: TGCAGTGCTAGGAGGGGACAGGGAAGCGAAAAACTGTTTTTT. Its protein product is CSARRGQGSEKLFF.

The chain carries TRBV6-2 or TRBV6-3 and TRBJ2-7; TRBD1 aligns across 9 bases. The CDR3 extends over 18 amino acids. The trim removed 5 bases at V and 1 base at J, leaving 15 bases unmatched. Germline V lookup: CDR1 MNHEY, CDR2 SVGEGT. CDR3 sequence reads: CASSITGGASKGSYEQYF. The CDR3 DNA is TGTGCCAGCAGTATCACAGGGGGCGCTTCTAAAGGGTCCTACGAGCAGTACTTC.

This clonotype occurred a few times. V and J are TRBV11-3 and TRBJ1-4; unclear D gene. Trimming removed 1 base from V and 5 bases from J, with 8 bases in between. The CDR3 is 14 amino acids. CDR1 and CDR2 from the germline V gene are SGHNT and YENEEA. This CDR3 reads CASSLVDGNEKLFF. The DNA for the CDR3 is TGTGCCAGCAGCTTAGTTGACGGGAATGAAAAACTGTTTTTT.

This clonotype was observed many times. The chain recombines TRBV12-3 or TRBV12-4 with TRBJ2-5; 7 positions match TRBD2. The CDR3 runs to 13 residues. With V trimmed by 6 bases and J by 1 base, 2 bases remained unmatched. Written as DNA, the CDR3 is TGTGCCAGCAGAAAGCGGGGCCAAGAGACCCAGTACTTC. It is translated as CASRKRGQETQYF.

The CDR3 here is CSARVEGLGNQPQHF. Written as DNA, the CDR3 is TGCAGTGCTAGAGTCGAGGGGTTAGGCAATCAGCCCCAGCATTTT. The V call is TRBV20-1, the J call TRBJ1-5; a possible D gene is TRBD1 (5 bases). The CDR3 consists of 15 residues. The germline gives CDR1 DFQATT, CDR2 SNEGSKA (reference sequence). Trimming shortened V by 1 base and J by 2 bases, and 12 bases separated the two germline ends.

This chain joins TRBV20-1 and TRBJ2-3; TRBD2 aligns across 7 bases. The CDR3 length is 16 residues. Germline CDR1 and CDR2: DFQATT and SNEGSKA (reference sequence). Trimming cost V 0 bases and J 4 bases; bases outside gene matches: 10. This chain's CDR3 is CSARDVEAGVADTQYF. The CDR3 nucleotides read TGCAGTGCTAGAGATGTCGAGGCGGGAGTTGCAGATACGCAGTATTTT.

This clonotype has a count of ten or more. This chain links TRBV2 with TRBJ2-4; perhaps TRBD2 as D (5 bases). Per germline, CDR1 SNHLY and CDR2 FYNNEI. This CDR3 is built from 13 residues. Trimming removed 5 bases at V and 3 bases at J, with 8 bases between. CDR3 DNA: TGTGCCAGCAGTTCCAGCGGCAAAAACATTCAGTACTTC. It translates to CASSSSGKNIQYF.

This clonotype was seen a handful of times. This chain connects TRBV6-1 to TRBJ1-1; D unresolved. Germline V gene lookup returns CDR1 MNHNS and CDR2 SASEGT. The CDR3 is 12 residues long. V dropped 7 bases and J dropped 4 bases, with 10 bases sitting between them. The CDR3 protein is CASNPMGTEAFF. DNA of the CDR3: TGTGCCAGCAACCCCATGGGCACTGAAGCTTTCTTT.

V is TRBV20-1 and J is TRBJ2-3, with D possibly TRBD2 on 5 matching bases. CDR1 is DFQATT, CDR2 SNEGSKA, per germline (reference sequence). The V end was cut by 4 bases, the J end by 2 bases, with 10 bases between. The CDR3 spans 13 residues. The chain's CDR3 is CSAKASLTDTQYF. DNA for the CDR3: TGCAGTGCTAAGGCTAGCCTCACAGATACGCAGTATTTT.

This clonotype was seen only a few times. The rearrangement links TRBV5-6 to TRBJ2-6, with a possible D match to TRBD1 (5 bases). Germline CDR1 SGHDT, CDR2 YYEEEE. The CDR3 is 16 residues long. The germline V and J ends were trimmed by 0 bases and 2 bases, with 9 bases remaining between them. The CDR3: CASSLGQMAGANVLTF. For the CDR3, the DNA is TGTGCCAGCAGCTTGGGACAGATGGCTGGGGCCAACGTCCTGACTTTC.

The chain joins TRBV9 to TRBJ2-1, with a weak D call TRBD2 (5 bases). The CDR3 covers 12 residues. Trimming took 0 bases from V and 7 from J, leaving 5 bases between them. CDR1 is SGDLS and CDR2 is YYNGEE in the germline V gene. In nucleotides, the CDR3 is TGTGCCAGCAGCGTAGCGGGGAATGAGCAGTTCTTC. Amino acids: CASSVAGNEQFF.

This clonotype was picked up many times. The chain uses TRBV12-3 or TRBV12-4 and TRBJ2-1; D uncertain. There are 12 residues in the CDR3. The V gene lost 7 bases and the J gene lost 8 bases, with 12 bases spanning the gap. The CDR3 is CASIFDGDEQFF. CDR3 DNA: TGTGCCAGCATCTTCGACGGTGATGAGCAGTTCTTC.

This clonotype was picked up a small number of times. This chain links TRBV7-2 with TRBJ2-5; a possible D gene is TRBD1 (7 bases). This CDR3 is 18 amino acids long. Trimming left V 5 bases short and J 5 bases short, with 27 bases between. In germline, CDR1 is SGHTA, CDR2 FQGNSA. The CDR3 DNA is TGTGCCAGCAGCCCAGGGGGATGGGCGGGACTGACATTTGAGACCCAGTACTTC. It codes for CASSPGGWAGLTFETQYF.

At least ten counts were recorded for this clonotype. In DNA form, the CDR3 reads TGCGCCAGCAGCCCGGCTAGCGGGAGTAGGACCTACGAGCAGTACTTC. Translation: CASSPASGSRTYEQYF. The genes are TRBV5-1 and TRBJ2-7, with TRBD2 matching 10 bases. Germline trimming cut 4 bases from V and 2 bases from J; bases unmatched to any gene: 9. This CDR3 is 16 amino acids long. Germline CDR1 is SGHRS and CDR2 is YFSETQ. Supplemented by reference TRBV5-1 and TRBJ2-7, the full variable domain reads KAGVTQTPRYLIKTRGQQVTLSCSPISGHRSVSWYQQTPGQGLQFLFEYFSETQRNKGNFPGRFSGRQFSNSRSEMNVSTLELGDSALYLCASSPASGSRTYEQYFGPGTRLTVT.

This clonotype was picked up a small number of times. A read error may produce the germline difference seen at one junction end. The rearrangement joins TRBV5-1 to TRBJ2-3; unclear D gene. Germline V lookup: CDR1 SGHRS, CDR2 YFSETQ. The CDR3 runs to 13 residues. The CDR3: CASSLVLRDTQYF. CDR3 in DNA: TGTGCCAGCAGCTTGGTGCTTAGGGATACGCAGTATTTT. Using reference TRBV5-1 and TRBJ2-3 for the parts outside the CDR3, the full variable domain is KAGVTQTPRYLIKTRGQQVTLSCSPISGHRSVSWYQQTPGQGLQFLFEYFSETQRNKGNFPGRFSGRQFSNSRSEMNVSTLELGDSALYLCASSLVLRDTQYFGPGTRLTVL.

This clonotype was seen ten or more times. The V call is TRBV2, the J call TRBJ2-7, with 7 bases aligning to TRBD1. With V trimmed by 6 bases and J by 3 bases, 5 bases remained unmatched. The CDR3 runs to 13 residues. Per germline, CDR1 SNHLY and CDR2 FYNNEI. CDR3 sequence reads: CASSGTVYYEQYF. The CDR3 nucleotides are TGTGCCAGCAGCGGGACAGTTTACTACGAGCAGTACTTC.

This clonotype was counted ten times or more. The chain uses TRBV6-1 and TRBJ1-1, with D unclear. There are 11 residues in the CDR3. Trimming pared 5 bases from V and 10 bases from J, leaving 11 bases between. Germline V gene lookup returns CDR1 MNHNS and CDR2 SASEGT. The chain's CDR3 is CASSQGSVAFF. In nucleotides, the CDR3 is TGTGCCAGCAGTCAAGGGTCCGTAGCTTTCTTT.

V usage is TRBV28 and J usage is TRBJ2-7, with TRBD2 matching over 8 bases. Germline CDR1 and CDR2: MDHEN and SYDVKM. CDR3 length equals 16 residues. The junction had 19 bases not matched to a gene; V was cut back by 6 bases and J by 9 bases. The CDR3 DNA reads as TGTGCCAGCAGCCAGGGTGGGGGGGCGTCGGCGGGGGGGCAGTACTTC. As protein: CASSQGGGASAGGQYF.

This clonotype has more than one count but fewer than ten. The rearrangement joins TRBV7-8 to TRBJ1-4; 8 nucleotides agree with TRBD1. Germline-derived CDR1 and CDR2 are SGHVS and FQNEAQ. V trimming: 5 bases; J trimming: 5 bases; junction bases outside the gene matches: 10. This CDR3 comprises 16 residues. As DNA, the CDR3 is TGTGCCAGCAGCCCCGGGACAGGCCGGACGAATGAAAAACTGTTTTTT. Its translation is CASSPGTGRTNEKLFF.